This T cell receptor beta chain emerged from a study of control samples from healthy donors and cancer patients. Assay: immunoSEQ multiplex PCR; the TCRdb copy retains only in-frame clones and omits some. The table shows some 22,000 clones, with approximately 81% occurring only once. CDR3 length: 18 amino acids. Germline CDR1 and CDR2: ENHRY and SYGVKD. The V and J ends lost 6 bases and 1 base, in that order; junction bases with no gene match: 13. Notes on this clone: The identical CDR3 is also encoded by other nucleotide sequences in the sample.

The clonotype originates from a man in his sixties with colorectal cancer. The chain is built from TRBV10-3 and TRBJ2-3; 10 bases are shared with TRBD2. Sequenced material: PBMCs. CDR3 nucleotides: TGTGCCATCAGGGGTCTAGAGCGGGGGGGCCGGGGCACAGATACGCAGTATTTT. Residues: CAIRGLERGGRGTDTQYF.